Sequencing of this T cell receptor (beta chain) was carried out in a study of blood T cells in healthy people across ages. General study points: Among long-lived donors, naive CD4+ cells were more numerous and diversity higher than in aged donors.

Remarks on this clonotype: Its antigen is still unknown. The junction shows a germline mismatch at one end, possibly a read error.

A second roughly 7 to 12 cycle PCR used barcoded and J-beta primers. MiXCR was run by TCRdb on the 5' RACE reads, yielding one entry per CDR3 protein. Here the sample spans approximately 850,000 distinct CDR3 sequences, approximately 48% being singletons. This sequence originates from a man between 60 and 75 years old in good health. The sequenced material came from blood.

The CDR3 sequence: CTSGLAGAGDTQYF. The DNA for the CDR3 is TGTACTAGTGGTCTAGCGGGGGCGGGAGATACGCAGTATTTT. The chain recombines TRBV12-5 with TRBJ2-3; TRBD2 agrees at 10 bases. The germline V gene encodes CDR1 LGHNT and CDR2 FRNRAP. The CDR3 spans 14 residues.